The 13 T cell receptor beta chains below come from one sample, sequenced in a study of STAT5B mutations in CD4+ large granular lymphocyte leukemia. Profiled with immunoSEQ multiplex PCR; TCRdb holds only in-frame clones, not every one. This sample has about 40,000 clones, with approximately 80% found just once. The source material was CD4+ T cells from blood buffy coats. The receptors come from a human donor in good health.

This clone was picked up a small number of times. The chain combines TRBV11-3 with TRBJ1-1; tentative D call: TRBD1 (5 bases). Trimming removed 5 bases at V and 4 bases at J, with 17 bases between. CDR1 is SGHNT and CDR2 is YENEEA in the germline V gene. CDR3 length: 15 amino acids. The CDR3 DNA reads as TGTGCCAGCAGCAGACCGGCGGGGGGGACCACTGAAGCTTTCTTT. Translation: CASSRPAGGTTEAFF.

The gene calls are TRBV18 and TRBJ2-4; D is perhaps TRBD1 or TRBD2 (7 bases each). This CDR3 spans 14 amino acids. Germline loops: CDR1 KGHSH, CDR2 LQKENI. V was cut by 8 bases and J by 3 bases, with 14 bases left in between. The CDR3 loop is CASADREGKNIQYF. The CDR3 region has the DNA TGTGCCAGCGCCGACAGGGAGGGCAAAAACATTCAGTACTTC. Full variable domain (outside the CDR3, taken from reference TRBV18 and TRBJ2-4): NAGVMQNPRHLVRRRGQEARLRCSPMKGHSHVYWYRQLPEEGLKFMVYLQKENIIDESGMPKERFSAEFPKEGPSILRIQQVVRGDSAAYFCASADREGKNIQYFGAGTRLSVL.

A single count supports this clone. The rearrangement joins TRBV6-5 to TRBJ1-1, with TRBD1 as a possible D gene (5 bases). CDR1 and CDR2 from the germline V gene are MNHEY and SVGAGI. This CDR3 spans 14 amino acids. The V and J ends lost 6 bases and 3 bases respectively, with 14 bases between them. In nucleotides, the CDR3 is TGTGCCAGCAGGTCCGGGGCACAGTACACTGAAGCTTTCTTT. Its translation: CASRSGAQYTEAFF.

The chain recombines TRBV5-1 with TRBJ2-7; 11 nucleotides line up with TRBD1. The CDR3 has 14 amino acids. From germline, CDR1 is SGHRS and CDR2 YFSETQ. The J segment lost 7 bases and the V segment lost 2 bases, leaving 5 bases of the junction unmatched. As DNA, the CDR3 is TGCGCCAGCAGCTTCGGACAGGGGGCAGGGGAGCAGTACTTC. The encoded protein is CASSFGQGAGEQYF.

The J gene is TRBJ1-1, the V gene TRBV18; D perhaps matches TRBD1 (5 bases). This CDR3 spans 14 amino acids. The V gene lost 6 bases and the J gene lost 4 bases, with 15 bases spanning the gap. CDR1 and CDR2 (germline): KGHSH, LQKENI. DNA of the CDR3: TGTGCCAGCTCGCCTCAGGGCGATGGCACTGAAGCTTTCTTT. Its protein is CASSPQGDGTEAFF.

This clone was observed a single time. The rearrangement links TRBV19 to TRBJ1-3, with D unresolved. V lost 3 bases and J 3 bases, leaving 9 bases between the germline ends. This CDR3 region has 14 residues. Germline assignment: CDR1 LNHDA and CDR2 SQIVND (reference sequence). CDR3 nucleotides: TGTGCCAGTAGTATCGGTCAAGATGGAAACACCATATATTTT. The encoded protein is CASSIGQDGNTIYF.

The V call is TRBV27, the J call TRBJ2-2; 9 bases line up with TRBD2. CDR1 MNHEY and CDR2 SMNVEV come from the germline V gene (reference sequence). Trimming cost V 3 bases and J 0 bases; bases outside gene matches: 8. The CDR3 totals 18 residues. The CDR3 nucleotides read TGTGCCAGCAGTTTGGGTCTAGCGGGGATCGCGAACACCGGGGAGCTGTTTTTT. This translates into CASSLGLAGIANTGELFF.

This clone was seen a handful of times. The chain carries TRBV7-9 and TRBJ2-1; 16 positions match TRBD2. This CDR3 region has 19 residues. Per the germline V gene, CDR1 is SEHNR and CDR2 is FQNEAQ (reference sequence). Trimming at V came to 5 bases and at J to 8 bases, leaving 15 bases not matched to a gene. The CDR3 loop is CASSPGMGLAGGIGDEQFF. Written as DNA, the CDR3 is TGTGCCAGCAGCCCGGGCATGGGACTAGCGGGAGGGATTGGTGATGAGCAGTTCTTC.

V gene TRBV27 combines with J gene TRBJ2-7; possibly TRBD2 for D (6 bases). With 2 bases removed from V and 3 bases from J, the gap between germline ends came to 11 bases. The CDR3 is 14 residues long. Germline values: CDR1 MNHEY, CDR2 SMNVEV (reference sequence). The CDR3 region is CASSLLLGGYEQYF. CDR3 in DNA: TGTGCCAGCAGTTTACTATTGGGGGGCTACGAGCAGTACTTC.

The chain has TRBV7-8 and TRBJ1-2, with TRBD1 identical over 7 bases. CDR1 and CDR2 from the germline V gene are SGHVS and FQNEAQ. The V gene end was trimmed by 5 bases and the J gene end by 7 bases; junction bases not matched to a gene: 7. The CDR3 covers 13 residues. CDR3 sequence: CASSLGRGAGYTF. The DNA of the CDR3 is TGTGCCAGCAGCCTCGGCAGGGGGGCTGGCTACACCTTC.

This chain joins TRBV4-1 and TRBJ1-2; D is perhaps TRBD1 (6 bases). V was clipped by 1 base and J by 4 bases, with 13 bases between them. CDR1 is MGHRA, CDR2 YSYEKL, per germline. CDR3 length equals 15 residues. CDR3 residues: CASSQGQGQGYGYTF. CDR3 nucleotide sequence: TGCGCCAGCAGCCAAGGTCAGGGGCAGGGCTATGGCTACACCTTC.

J is TRBJ1-5 and V is TRBV2; 12 nucleotides agree with TRBD1. The junction had 3 bases not matched to a gene; V was cut back by 2 bases and J by 4 bases. Germline values: CDR1 SNHLY, CDR2 FYNNEI. This CDR3 region has 16 residues. CDR3 sequence: CASSEMGQGANQPQHF. The CDR3 nucleotides read TGTGCCAGCAGTGAAATGGGACAGGGGGCGAATCAGCCCCAGCATTTT.

The chain couples TRBV19 to TRBJ2-1, with D unclear. Germline CDR1 and CDR2: LNHDA and SQIVND (reference sequence). Trimming took 6 bases from V and 0 from J, leaving 15 bases between them. The CDR3 contains 16 residues. The chain's CDR3 is CASRPQSVGSYNEQFF. CDR3 coding DNA: TGTGCCAGTAGACCCCAATCGGTTGGCTCCTACAATGAGCAGTTCTTC.